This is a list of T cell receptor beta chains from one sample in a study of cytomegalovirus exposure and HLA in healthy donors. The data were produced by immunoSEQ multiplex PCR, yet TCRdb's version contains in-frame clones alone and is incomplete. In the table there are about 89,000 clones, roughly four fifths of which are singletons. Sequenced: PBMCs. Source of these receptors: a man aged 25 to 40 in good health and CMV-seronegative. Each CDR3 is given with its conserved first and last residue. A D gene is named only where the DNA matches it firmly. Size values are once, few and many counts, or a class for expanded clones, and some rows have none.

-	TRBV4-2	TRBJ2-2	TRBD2	TGTGCCAGCAGCCAAGATAAGGCGGGAGTTAGCACCGGGGAGCTGTTTTTT	CASSQDKAGVSTGELFF
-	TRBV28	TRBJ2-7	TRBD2	TGTGCCAGCCGGACTAGCGGGAGGGTCTACGAGCAGTACTTC	CASRTSGRVYEQYF
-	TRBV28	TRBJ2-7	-	TGTGCCAGCAGTCTATATGCGGGACGGAAGGCCTACGAGCAGTACTTC	CASSLYAGRKAYEQYF
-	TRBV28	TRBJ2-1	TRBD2	TGTGCCAGCACAGCGGGGCCCCGGAAGCAGTTCTTC	CASTAGPRKQFF
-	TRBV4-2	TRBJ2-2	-	TGTGCCAGCAGCCGACAGCTACCCACCGGGGAGCTGTTTTTT	CASSRQLPTGELFF
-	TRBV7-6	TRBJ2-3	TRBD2	TGTGCCAGCAGTTTAGGATTAGCGGGAGGCACAGATACGCAGTATTTT	CASSLGLAGGTDTQYF
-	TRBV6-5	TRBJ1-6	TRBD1	TGTGCCAGCAGACTTGGGACAGGGGATTCACCCCTCCACTTT	CASRLGTGDSPLHF
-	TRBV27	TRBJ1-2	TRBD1	TGTGCCAGCAGTTTAAAAGGGGGGCCAGGGGGCGCACTCAATGGCTACACCTTC	CASSLKGGPGGALNGYTF
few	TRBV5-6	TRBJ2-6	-	TGTGCCAGCAGCTTGTGGGGAGCTGGGGCCAACGTCCTGACTTTC	CASSLWGAGANVLTF
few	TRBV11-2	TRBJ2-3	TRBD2	TGTGCCAGCCGTCAATCGCCTAGCGGATTCACAGATACGCAGTATTTT	CASRQSPSGFTDTQYF
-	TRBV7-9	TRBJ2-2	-	TGTGCCAGCAGCGTCCAGGGCGCGAACACCGGGGAGCTGTTTTTT	CASSVQGANTGELFF
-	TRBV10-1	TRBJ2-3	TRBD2	TGCGCCAGCAGCCGGGGACTAGCGGCCACAGATACGCAGTATTTT	CASSRGLAATDTQYF